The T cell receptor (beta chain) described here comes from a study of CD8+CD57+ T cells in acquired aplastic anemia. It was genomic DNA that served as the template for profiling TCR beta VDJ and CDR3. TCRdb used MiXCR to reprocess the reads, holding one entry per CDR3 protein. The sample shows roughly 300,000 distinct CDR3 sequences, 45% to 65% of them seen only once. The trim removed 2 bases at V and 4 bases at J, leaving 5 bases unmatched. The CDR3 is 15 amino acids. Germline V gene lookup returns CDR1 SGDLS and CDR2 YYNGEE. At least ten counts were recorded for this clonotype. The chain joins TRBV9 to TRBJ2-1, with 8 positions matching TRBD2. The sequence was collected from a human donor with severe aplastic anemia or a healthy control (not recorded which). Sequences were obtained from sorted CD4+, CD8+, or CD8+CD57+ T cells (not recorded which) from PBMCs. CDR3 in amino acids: CASSVSGVGYNEQFF. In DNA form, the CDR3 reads TGTGCCAGCAGCGTTAGCGGGGTTGGGTACAATGAGCAGTTCTTC. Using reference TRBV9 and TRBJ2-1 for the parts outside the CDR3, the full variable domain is DSGVTQTPKHLITATGQRVTLRCSPRSGDLSVYWYQQSLDQGLQFLIQYYNGEERAKGNILERFSAQQFPDLHSELNLSSLELGDSALYFCASSVSGVGYNEQFFGPGTRLTVL.